This entry is about one T cell receptor (beta chain). No antigen is known for it. Per-base quality was not reported, and no clone a single base away is much larger than it. The data are from a study of blood T cell repertoires in COVID-19 (TCRdb year 2020). As for the study more broadly: The collaborator samples originated in the United States, Italy and Spain and spanned the acute and convalescent phases of COVID-19. The material from the prospective study consisted of cDNA or gDNA derived from T cells, B-cell-depleted T cells, or PBMCs. The dataset comprised deeply sampled blood TCRbeta repertoires from subjects exposed to, actively infected with, or recovered from COVID-19. The repertoires were released in a freely available public database intended as a resource for research on the immune response to SARS-CoV-2. The samples were drawn from the first 160 participants of the ongoing ImmuneRACE study and from 950 to 1,500 subjects provided by 6 global collaborators. A de-identified subject ID, COVID-19 status, age in years and sex were almost always included in the sample metadata. Where available, HLA class I and class II types were obtained from metadata supplied by the sample provider rather than from assay-based typing. Beyond this particular receptor, the publication reports: Clinical and demographic metadata were provided uncurated, with the amount varying by source and participant.

One collaborating source in Seattle enrolled patients during active infection and followed them longitudinally through the course of disease. Collaborating institutions collected whole blood in K2EDTA tubes following their own protocols. Collaborator samples were shipped for TCRbeta analysis as frozen whole blood, isolated PBMCs, or DNA extracted from either sample type. Measured from the cysteine to the phenylalanine, the CDR3 is 14 residues long. Of all the DNA, just the CDR3 is kept, 42 bases in frame from base 1. Via the germline V gene, CDR1 is MNHNS and CDR2 SASEGT. Deletion took 2 bases off V and 4 bases off J, with a span of 11 bases between the germline ends. The immunoSEQ Assay, a bias-controlled multiplex PCR, was used to amplify TCRbeta CDR3 regions from genomic DNA. Per the original workflow: Nucleated cell counts per sample were estimated from amplification of reference gene primers within the assay. Sequence reads were collapsed and filtered to measure the absolute abundance of every unique TCRbeta CDR3 rearrangement. For each sample, productive Simpson clonality was calculated as the square root of Simpson's diversity index across productive rearrangements. The clones in this table, taken by TCRdb from immuneACCESS, are in-frame only. Not every clone is retained; where verified, under half of the shortfall comes from an unresolved V gene, and the cause of the rest is unknown. The V and J calls and clone size are taken from that table; D and trimming were inferred from the DNA. Counted in this sample were about 76,000 clones; more than 75% of them appeared once. Jointly, the top ten make up roughly 9.8% of the sample.

The chain was built from TRBV6-1 and TRBJ1-1; a tentative D match to TRBD1 spans 5 bases. The specimen sequenced was peripheral blood. The origin of this receptor is a man aged 60-69 years with COVID-19, enrolled during active disease. Here is the DNA: TGTGCCAGCAGTGAACAGGGTTCGGGCACTGAAGCTTTCTTT. It specifies CASSEQGSGTEAFF.